This T cell receptor (beta chain) appears in the sequencing data of a study of blood T cell repertoires in COVID-19 (TCRdb year 2020). General notes on the study: Samples from collaborators originated in the United States, Italy and Spain and spanned both the acute and convalescent phases of COVID-19. Subjects who had been exposed to COVID-19, were actively infected with it, or had recovered from it provided the deeply sampled blood TCRbeta repertoires that made up the dataset. The prospective study material was composed of cDNA or gDNA derived from T cells, B-cell-depleted T cells, or PBMCs. The repertoires were released in a freely available public database intended as a resource for research on the immune response to SARS-CoV-2. Where available, HLA class I and class II types were taken from metadata supplied by the sample provider and were not determined by assay-based typing. The sample metadata nearly always contained a de-identified subject ID, COVID-19 status, age in years and sex. Samples came from the ongoing ImmuneRACE study (first 160 participants) plus 1,254 subjects from 6 global collaborators.

General conclusions and limits of the study: How much clinical and demographic metadata was included differed by source and by participant, and the metadata was provided uncurated.

Of note for this clone: Its antigen specificity is not known. No base qualities exist here, and no much larger clone lies one base off it.

Reading the germline V gene gives CDR1 SGDLS and CDR2 YYNGEE. The CDR3, from cysteine to phenylalanine, totals 17 residues. Left in the record is the CDR3 DNA by itself, 51 bases read in frame from the first base. The V end loses 1 base and the J end loses 5 bases, and a stretch of 22 bases separates them. The collaborating institutions used their own protocols to collect whole blood in K2EDTA tubes. For TCRbeta analysis, collaborator samples were shipped as frozen whole blood, as isolated PBMCs, or as DNA extracted from either sample type. TCRbeta CDR3 regions were amplified from genomic DNA using the immunoSEQ Assay, a bias-controlled multiplex PCR. The study's own analysis went as follows. The number of nucleated cells in each sample was estimated by amplification of reference gene primers within the assay. To quantify the absolute abundance of each unique TCRbeta CDR3 rearrangement, sequence reads were collapsed and filtered. Productive Simpson clonality was computed per sample as the square root of Simpson's diversity index over productive rearrangements. TCRdb carries this immuneACCESS record with in-frame sequences only. Its versions omit some clonotypes, under half of them owing to an unresolved V gene in the studies checked, with the rest unexplained. V, J and clone size are taken as reported in that table, and D and trimming were inferred from the DNA itself. This sample holds fewer than 120,000 clones; 60% to 80% were observed only once. The ten largest clones represent 16% of the sample.

The sequence links TRBV9 to TRBJ2-7; the D gene is perhaps TRBD2, from 6 matching bases. The sample comprised peripheral blood. This sequence originates from an elderly woman with active or convalescent COVID-19. The DNA sequence is as follows: TGTGCCAGCAGCGTAAGCCCCGGGGGTCTGGGGCTACACGAGCAGTACTTC. It specifies CASSVSPGGLGLHEQYF.